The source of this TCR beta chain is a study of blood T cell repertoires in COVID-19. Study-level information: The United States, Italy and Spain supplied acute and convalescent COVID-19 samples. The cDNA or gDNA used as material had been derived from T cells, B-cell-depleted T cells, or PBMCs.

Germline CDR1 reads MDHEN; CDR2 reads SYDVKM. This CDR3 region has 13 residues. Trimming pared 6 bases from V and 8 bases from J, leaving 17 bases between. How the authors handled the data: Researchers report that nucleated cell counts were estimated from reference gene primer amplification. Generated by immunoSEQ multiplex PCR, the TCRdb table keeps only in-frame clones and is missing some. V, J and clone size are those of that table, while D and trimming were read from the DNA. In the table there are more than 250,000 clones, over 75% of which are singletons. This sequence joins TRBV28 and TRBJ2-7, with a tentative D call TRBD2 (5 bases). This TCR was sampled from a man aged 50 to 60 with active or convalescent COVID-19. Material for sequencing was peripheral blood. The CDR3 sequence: CASSPFRGLQQYF. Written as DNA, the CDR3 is TGTGCCAGCAGCCCCTTTAGAGGACTCCAGCAGTACTTC.